This T cell receptor beta chain comes out of a study of T cells after posttransplantation cyclophosphamide. The CDR3 covers 15 residues. Trimming took 1 base from V and 3 from J, leaving 12 bases between them. CDR1 is MNHNY and CDR2 is SVGAGI in the germline V gene (reference sequence). Notes on this clone: The antigen is not known.

Busulfan-fludarabine conditioning, marrow transplant, and cyclophosphamide on days +3 and +4 were administered. Study-wide results and limits: TRB overlap between skin or GI tissue T cells and blood was limited. Donor-recipient repertoire similarity was low at 1-2 months, rising over year one. TRB clonality was highly associated with recipient CMV seropositivity and reactivation.

The data were produced by immunoSEQ multiplex PCR, yet TCRdb's version contains in-frame clones alone and is incomplete. In the table there are about 18,000 clones, about three quarters of which are singletons. Source: CD8+ T cells sorted from PBMCs, taken about 1,900 days after a stem cell transplant with posttransplant cyclophosphamide. The rearrangement links TRBV6-6 to TRBJ1-1, with D tentatively TRBD1 (6 bases). This receptor was identified in a female patient in her 40s who received an allogeneic stem cell transplant from a related donor, was CMV-positive, and had no GVHD. Some T cells may arise from the graft donor. DNA for the CDR3: TGTGCCAGCAGTTACTTCCCTGAGGGGGACACTGAAGCTTTCTTT. As protein: CASSYFPEGDTEAFF.